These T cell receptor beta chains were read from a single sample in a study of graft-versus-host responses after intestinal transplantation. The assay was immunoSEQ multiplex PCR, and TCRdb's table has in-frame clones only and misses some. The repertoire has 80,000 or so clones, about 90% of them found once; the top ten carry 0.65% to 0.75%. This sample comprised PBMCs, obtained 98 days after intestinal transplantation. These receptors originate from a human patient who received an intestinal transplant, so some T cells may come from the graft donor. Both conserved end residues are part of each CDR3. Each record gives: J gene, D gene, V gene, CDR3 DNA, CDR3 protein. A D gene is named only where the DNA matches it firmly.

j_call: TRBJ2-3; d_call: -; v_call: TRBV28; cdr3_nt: TGTGCCAGCAGTTACCTAGACTCTGGAGAGGACGATACGCAGTATTTT; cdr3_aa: CASSYLDSGEDDTQYF
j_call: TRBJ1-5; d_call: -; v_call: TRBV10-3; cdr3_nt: -; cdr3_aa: CAISEGSGVPNQPQHF
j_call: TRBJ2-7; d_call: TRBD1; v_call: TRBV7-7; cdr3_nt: TGTGCCAGCAGCTTAGGGGCTGGACAGGGTTACGAGCAGTACTTC; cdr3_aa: CASSLGAGQGYEQYF
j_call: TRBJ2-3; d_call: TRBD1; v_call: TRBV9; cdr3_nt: TGTGCCAGCAGCGTCGGGACAGGAAGCACAGATACGCAGTATTTT; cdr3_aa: CASSVGTGSTDTQYF
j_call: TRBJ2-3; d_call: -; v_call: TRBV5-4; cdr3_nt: TGTGCCAGCAGCTTGGGACCACCCACAGATACGCAGTATTTT; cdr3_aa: CASSLGPPTDTQYF
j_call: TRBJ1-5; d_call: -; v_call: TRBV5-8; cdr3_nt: TGTGCCAGCAGCTTGGTTCAAGGATATAGCAATCAGCCCCAGCATTTT; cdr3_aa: CASSLVQGYSNQPQHF
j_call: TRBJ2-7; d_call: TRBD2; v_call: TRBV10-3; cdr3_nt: TGTGCCATCAGTGAGACCCTGACTAGCGGCTACGAGCAGTACTTC; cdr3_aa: CAISETLTSGYEQYF
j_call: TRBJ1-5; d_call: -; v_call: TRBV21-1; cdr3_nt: TGTGCCAGCAGCAAAAAGGTGGTGGAGGTGTTGCCCCAGCATTTT; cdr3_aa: CASSKKVVEVLPQHF
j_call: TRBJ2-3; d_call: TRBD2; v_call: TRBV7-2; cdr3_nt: TGTGCCAGCAGCTTAGCGGCTAGCGGGGCGGTCACAGATACGCAGTATTTT; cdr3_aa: CASSLAASGAVTDTQYF
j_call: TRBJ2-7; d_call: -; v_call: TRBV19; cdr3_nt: TGTGCCAGTAGTATAGCTGGCCCCTACGAGCAGTACTTC; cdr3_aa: CASSIAGPYEQYF
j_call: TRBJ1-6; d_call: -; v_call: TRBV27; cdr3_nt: TGTGCCAGCAGTCCCCTCGAAGTTTTTAATTCACCCCTCCACTTT; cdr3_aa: CASSPLEVFNSPLHF
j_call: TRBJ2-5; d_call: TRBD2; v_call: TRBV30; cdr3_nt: TGTGCCTGGACCTGGGGGGGGATGGAAGAGACCCAGTACTTC; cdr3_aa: CAWTWGGMEETQYF
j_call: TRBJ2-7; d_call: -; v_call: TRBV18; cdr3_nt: TGTGCCAGCTCACCACCGTCCGGTGAGCAGTACTTC; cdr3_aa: CASSPPSGEQYF
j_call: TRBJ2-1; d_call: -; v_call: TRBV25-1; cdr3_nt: TGTGCCAGCAGTGAAAAATGGACCAATGAGCAGTTCTTC; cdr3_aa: CASSEKWTNEQFF
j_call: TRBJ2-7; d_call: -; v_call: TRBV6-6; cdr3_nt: TGTGCCAGCAGGCCGGACGAGAGGTACGAGCAGTACTTC; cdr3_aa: CASRPDERYEQYF
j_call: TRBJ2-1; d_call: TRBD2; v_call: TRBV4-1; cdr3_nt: TGCGCCAGCAGCCAAGAGGCTAGCGGCCGGGCTGAGCAGTTCTTC; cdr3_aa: CASSQEASGRAEQFF